Presented here are 16 T cell receptor beta chains from one specimen sequenced in a study of tumor and adjacent non-tumor tissue in lung cancer. No cell sorting was done before RNA was extracted from the tissue. This non-tumor lung sample came from over 3 cm beyond the tumor edge. A modified ARM-PCR protocol with three rounds of nested PCR amplified TCRbeta. TCRdb passed the multiplex PCR reads through MiXCR, listing each CDR3 protein once. The sample comprises some 80,000 distinct CDR3 sequences, around 76% of which are singletons, and around a fifth rests with the top ten. The sequenced material came from distant non-tumor lung tissue. The receptors come from a woman in her 50s with non-small cell lung cancer.

This chain links TRBV11-3 with TRBJ2-1; D could derive from TRBD1 or TRBD2 (5 bases each). The CDR3 is 15 amino acids. Germline V lookup: CDR1 SGHNT, CDR2 YENEEA. The V gene lost 3 bases and the J gene lost 6 bases, with 15 bases spanning the gap. CDR3 in amino acids: CASSFDSGGVNEQFF. CDR3 coding DNA: TGTGCCAGCAGCTTTGACAGCGGAGGAGTCAATGAGCAGTTCTTC.

Concerning this clonotype itself: A much larger clone lies one base from this, so it may be a read error. The chain is built from TRBV28 and TRBJ1-5; 7 bases are a match to TRBD1. Per the germline V gene, CDR1 is MDHEN and CDR2 is SYDVKM. The CDR3 consists of 15 residues. The CDR3 DNA sequence: TGTGCCAGCAGTGGGCCCAGTGCCTGGGGACAGCGCCAGCATTTT. It translates to CASSGPSAWGQRQHF.

This chain uses TRBV28 with TRBJ2-7; D possibly corresponds to TRBD1 (5 bases). The CDR3 sequence is 14 residues long. Germline CDR1 reads MDHEN; CDR2 reads SYDVKM. Deletions cut 3 bases from V and 3 bases from J, with 12 bases between. CDR3 in DNA: TGTGCCAGCAGTTTCCCCAGGCAGGGCTACGAGCAGTACTTC. It codes for CASSFPRQGYEQYF.

As concerns this clonotype: The missing conserved phenylalanine or tryptophan at the end of this CDR3 makes a read error likely. No DNA is shown, since the ends of the CDR3 on it are uncertain; the CDR3 is the one TCRdb lists. The J gene is TRBJ2-7, the V gene TRBV11-2. The CDR3 extends over 12 residues, inclusive of both ends. Germline assignment: CDR1 SGHAT and CDR2 FQNNGV. CDR3 protein: CASSLSSGELYL.

This clonotype was detected many times. The rearrangement links TRBV20-1 to TRBJ1-5, with a possible D match to TRBD1 (5 bases). The CDR3 loop spans 15 amino acids. V was cut by 0 bases and J by 1 base, with 10 bases left in between. Germline V gene data show CDR1 as DFQATT and CDR2 as SNEGSKA (reference sequence). This CDR3 is CSARDSRDSNQPQHF. Written as DNA, the CDR3 is TGCAGTGCTAGAGACTCCCGGGACAGCAATCAGCCCCAGCATTTT.

This clonotype has only one observation. V gene TRBV11-2 combines with J gene TRBJ2-3; possible D gene TRBD1, 6 bases. CDR1 SGHAT and CDR2 FQNNGV come from the germline V gene. This CDR3 contains 15 residues. This CDR3 reads CDISLGPPGDHRQYF. The CDR3 coding sequence is TGTGACATCAGCTTAGGACCCCCAGGGGACCATAGGCAGTATTTT.

Points on this clonotype: Given the absence of the conserved phenylalanine or tryptophan at the CDR3 end, a read error is likely. The V call is TRBV12-3 or TRBV12-4, the J call TRBJ2-7; 7 positions agree with TRBD1. V shed 5 bases, J shed 3 bases, and the junction held 10 bases outside the gene matches. The CDR3 length is 15 residues. The CDR3 sequence is CASSRSLGQNYEQYL. DNA for the CDR3: TGTGCCAGCAGTAGAAGCCTGGGACAGAACTACGAGCAGTACTTG.

This clonotype appeared many times. The rearrangement links TRBV6-1 to TRBJ2-3; D might be TRBD2 (5 bases). The CDR3 is 16 amino acids. Germline-derived CDR1 and CDR2 are MNHNS and SASEGT. The ends were cut back, 4 bases at V and 3 bases at J, with 17 bases in the middle. Written as DNA, the CDR3 is TGTGCCAGCAGTGTGAACGTCGGAGGACTTACAGATACGCAGTATTTT. Amino acids: CASSVNVGGLTDTQYF.

Concerning this clonotype: An end of the junction does not agree with germline; a read error may underlie this. The chain couples TRBV12-3 or TRBV12-4 to TRBJ1-2; 7 bases line up with TRBD1. The CDR3 sequence is 13 residues long. The DNA for the CDR3 is TGCACCAGCAGCCTGGACAGGCTCGGTGGCTACAGCTTC. Translation: CTSSLDRLGGYSF.

Notes on this clonotype: Relative to the germline gene, one junction end is altered; a read error may explain this. This chain uses TRBV12-3 or TRBV12-4 with TRBJ2-1, with 7 bases aligning to TRBD1. The CDR3 is made up of 17 amino acids. CDR3 region: CASSFQLTGPQSNEHFF. The CDR3 nucleotides are TGTGCCAGCAGTTTCCAACTGACAGGGCCCCAGTCAAATGAGCATTTCTTC.

Concerning this clonotype itself: The conserved final phenylalanine or tryptophan is absent from the CDR3, which likely points to a read error. V and J are TRBV5-6 and TRBJ2-3; TRBD2 matches 13 bases. CDR3 size: 16 residues. J lost 9 bases, V lost 2 bases, and 9 bases had no gene match. Germline V gene sequence: CDR1 SGHDT, CDR2 YYEEEE. CDR3 loop: CASSFPGLAGLETQYL. The CDR3 nucleotides read TGTGCCAGCAGCTTCCCGGGACTAGCGGGGCTCGAAACGCAGTATTTA.

This clonotype was counted at least ten times. This chain uses TRBV2 with TRBJ1-3; D call uncertain. The CDR3 spans 16 residues. V was pared by 6 bases and J by 0 bases, with 15 bases between. Germline-derived CDR1 and CDR2 are SNHLY and FYNNEI. CDR3 sequence: CASSLEGISSGNTIYF. DNA of the CDR3: TGTGCCAGCAGCCTCGAAGGCATCAGCTCTGGAAACACCATATATTTT. Full variable domain (outside the CDR3, taken from reference TRBV2 and TRBJ1-3): EPEVTQTPSHQVTQMGQEVILRCVPISNHLYFYWYRQILGQKVEFLVSFYNNEISEKSEIFDDQFSVERPDGSNFTLKIRSTKLEDSAMYFCASSLEGISSGNTIYFGEGSWLTVV.

Worth noting for this clonotype: Given a much more abundant clone one base away, this may be a read error. The V call is TRBV20-1, the J call TRBJ2-2, with D maybe TRBD2 (6 bases). The CDR3 is 18 amino acids. Germline CDR1 reads DFQATT; CDR2 reads SNEGSKA (reference sequence). The CDR3 DNA reads TGCAGTGCTAGACCTCAAGGAGGGAATTCAGGGAACACCTGGGAGCTGTTTTTT. It specifies CSARPQGGNSGNTWELFF.

The chain employs TRBV5-1 and TRBJ2-6; the D gene is possibly TRBD1 (5 bases). The germline V gene encodes CDR1 SGHRS and CDR2 YFSETQ. The CDR3 runs 16 residues. CDR3 in amino acids: CVSSTGGISGANVLTF. CDR3 DNA sequence: TGCGTAAGCAGTACAGGCGGCATCTCTGGGGCCAACGTCCTGACTTTC.

In its sample, this clonotype was seen many times. V usage is TRBV12-3 or TRBV12-4 and J usage is TRBJ2-3; TRBD1 aligns across 9 bases. The CDR3 consists of 15 residues. Germline trimming cut 5 bases from V and 4 bases from J; bases unmatched to any gene: 7. In nucleotides, the CDR3 is TGTGCCAGCAGTCGGGGGACAGGGAACCCAGATACGCAGTATTTT. Protein product: CASSRGTGNPDTQYF.

There are a few counts of this clonotype. A much larger clone lies a single base off, so this may be a read error. The chain links TRBV28 to TRBJ2-3; the match to TRBD2 covers 10 bases. Germline CDR1 and CDR2: MDHEN and SYDVKM. There are 12 residues in the CDR3. CDR3 nucleotide sequence: TGTGTCAGCAGTTTTAGAGGACTAGCGGTGTATTTT. The encoded protein is CVSSFRGLAVYF.